Detailed here is one T cell receptor beta chain. The data were obtained in a study of T cell clusters in autoimmune cytopenias. TRB was amplified by touch-down multiplex PCR, primer pools A and B combined. TCRdb re-called the multiplex PCR reads, yielding one record per CDR3 amino acid sequence without DNA. Here the sample table reports under 13,000 distinct CDR3 sequences. The CDR3 is 15 residues long. CDR1 is DFQATT, CDR2 SNEGSKA, per germline (reference sequence). TRB was amplified from around 0.25 ug of peripheral blood genomic DNA per sample. These sequences were also reported in another study, on T cell repertoires in aging, cancer and after chemotherapy.

The V gene is TRBV20-1, the J gene TRBJ2-1; TCRdb lists TRBD1, though no DNA is available to test this call. Sequenced: peripheral blood. The sequence was obtained from a human donor in good health. Here the CDR3 reads CSAITTGTAPGEQFF.